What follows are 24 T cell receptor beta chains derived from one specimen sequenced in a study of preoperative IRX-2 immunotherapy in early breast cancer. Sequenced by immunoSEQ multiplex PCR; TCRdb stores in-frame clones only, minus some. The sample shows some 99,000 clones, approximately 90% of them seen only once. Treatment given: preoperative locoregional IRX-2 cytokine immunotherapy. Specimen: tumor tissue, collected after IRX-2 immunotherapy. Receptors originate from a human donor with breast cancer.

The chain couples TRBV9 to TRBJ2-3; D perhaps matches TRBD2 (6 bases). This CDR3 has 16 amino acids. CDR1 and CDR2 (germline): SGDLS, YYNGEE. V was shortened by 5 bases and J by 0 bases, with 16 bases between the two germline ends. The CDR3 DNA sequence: TGTGCCAGCAGTGAAGCAGGGACTCTGAGCACAGATACGCAGTATTTT. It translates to CASSEAGTLSTDTQYF.

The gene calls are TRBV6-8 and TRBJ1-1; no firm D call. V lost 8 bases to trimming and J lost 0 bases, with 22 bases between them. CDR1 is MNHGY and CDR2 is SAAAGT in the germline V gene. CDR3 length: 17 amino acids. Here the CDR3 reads CASQIEDRPYMNTEAFF. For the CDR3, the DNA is TGTGCCAGCCAGATAGAGGACCGACCGTATATGAACACTGAAGCTTTCTTT.

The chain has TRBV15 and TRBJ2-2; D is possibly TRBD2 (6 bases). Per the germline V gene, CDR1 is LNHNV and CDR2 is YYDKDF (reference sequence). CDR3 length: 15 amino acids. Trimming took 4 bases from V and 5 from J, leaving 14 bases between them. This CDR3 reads CATSTPGLRTGELFF. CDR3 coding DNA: TGTGCCACCAGCACTCCGGGACTTCGGACCGGGGAGCTGTTTTTT.

The CDR3 protein is CASSQDRTGGSSYNEQFF. The DNA of the CDR3 is TGCGCCAGCAGCCAAGATCGGACAGGGGGAAGCTCCTACAATGAGCAGTTCTTC. This chain joins TRBV1 and TRBJ2-1; TRBD1 is the table's D call, not checked against the DNA. TRBV1 is deemed a pseudogene. The CDR3 spans 18 residues.

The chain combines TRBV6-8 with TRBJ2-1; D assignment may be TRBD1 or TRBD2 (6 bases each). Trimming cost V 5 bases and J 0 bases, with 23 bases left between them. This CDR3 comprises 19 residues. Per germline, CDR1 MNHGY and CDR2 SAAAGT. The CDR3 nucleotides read TGTGCCAGCAGTGATAGGGATAGGGGGGACTCCCGCTCCTACAATGAGCAGTTCTTC. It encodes CASSDRDRGDSRSYNEQFF.

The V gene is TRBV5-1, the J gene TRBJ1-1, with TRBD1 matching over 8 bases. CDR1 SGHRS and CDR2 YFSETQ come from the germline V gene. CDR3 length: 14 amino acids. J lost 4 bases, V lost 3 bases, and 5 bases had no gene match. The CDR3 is CASSWAGTGTEAFF. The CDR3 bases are TGCGCCAGCAGCTGGGCCGGGACAGGCACTGAAGCTTTCTTT.

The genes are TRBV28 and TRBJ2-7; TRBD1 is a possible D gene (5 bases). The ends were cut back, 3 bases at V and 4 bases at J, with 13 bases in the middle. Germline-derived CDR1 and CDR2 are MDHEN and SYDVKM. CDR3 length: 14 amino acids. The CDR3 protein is CASSLVQGMYEQYF. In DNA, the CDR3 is TGTGCCAGCAGTTTGGTCCAGGGTATGTACGAGCAGTACTTC.

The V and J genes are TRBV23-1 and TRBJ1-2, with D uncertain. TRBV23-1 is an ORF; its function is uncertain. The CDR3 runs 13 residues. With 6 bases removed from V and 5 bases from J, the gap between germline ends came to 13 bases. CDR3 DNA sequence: TGCGCCAGCAGCTTGTTGGGCTCTTATGGCTACACCTTC. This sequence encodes CASSLLGSYGYTF.

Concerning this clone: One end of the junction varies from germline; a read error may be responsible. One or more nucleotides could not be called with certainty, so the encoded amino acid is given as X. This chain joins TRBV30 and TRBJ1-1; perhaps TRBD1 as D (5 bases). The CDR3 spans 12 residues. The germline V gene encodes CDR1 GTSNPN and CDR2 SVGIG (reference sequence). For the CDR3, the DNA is TGTGCCCGGAGGGGCCTGAACAYTGAAGCTTTCTTT. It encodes CARRGLNXEAFF.

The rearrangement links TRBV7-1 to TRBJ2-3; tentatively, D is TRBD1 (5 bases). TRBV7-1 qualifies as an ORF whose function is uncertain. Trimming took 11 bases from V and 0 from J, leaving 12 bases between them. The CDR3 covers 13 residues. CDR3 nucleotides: TGTGCCGCCAGGGCCCTGAGCACAGATACGCAGTATTTT. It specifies CAARALSTDTQYF.

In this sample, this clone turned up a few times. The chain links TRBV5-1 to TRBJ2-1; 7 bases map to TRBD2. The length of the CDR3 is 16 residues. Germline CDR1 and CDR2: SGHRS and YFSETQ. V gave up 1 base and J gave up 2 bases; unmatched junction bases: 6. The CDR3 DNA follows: TGCGCCAGCAGCTTGAGCGGGACCCTAACCTACAATGAGCAGTTCTTC. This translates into CASSLSGTLTYNEQFF.

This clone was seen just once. CDR3 loop: CASSLEGQGGEKLFF. The CDR3 DNA follows: TGTGCCAGCAGCTTGGAGGGACAGGGTGGGGAAAAACTGTTTTTT. The chain employs TRBV11-3 and TRBJ1-4; 9 bases agree with TRBD1. With V trimmed by 3 bases and J by 8 bases, 7 bases remained unmatched. This CDR3 is built from 15 residues. Germline CDR1 is SGHNT and CDR2 is YENEEA. Using reference TRBV11-3 and TRBJ1-4 for the parts outside the CDR3, the full variable domain is EAGVVQSPRYKIIEKKQPVAFWCNPISGHNTLYWYLQNLGQGPELLIRYENEEAVDDSQLPKDRFSAERLKGVDSTLKIQPAELGDSAVYLCASSLEGQGGEKLFFGSGTQLSVL.

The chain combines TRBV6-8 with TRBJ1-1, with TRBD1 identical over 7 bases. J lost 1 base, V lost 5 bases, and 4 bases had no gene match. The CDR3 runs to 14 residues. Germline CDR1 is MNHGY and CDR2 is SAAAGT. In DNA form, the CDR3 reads TGTGCCAGCAGTGTAGGGGGCCGGAACACTGAAGCTTTCTTT. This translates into CASSVGGRNTEAFF.

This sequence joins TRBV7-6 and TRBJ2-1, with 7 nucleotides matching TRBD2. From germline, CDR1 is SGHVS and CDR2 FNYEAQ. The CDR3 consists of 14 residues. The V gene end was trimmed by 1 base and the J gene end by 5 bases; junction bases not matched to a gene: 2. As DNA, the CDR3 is TGTGCCAGCAGCTTAGGACTAGCCAACAATGAGCAGTTCTTC. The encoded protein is CASSLGLANNEQFF.

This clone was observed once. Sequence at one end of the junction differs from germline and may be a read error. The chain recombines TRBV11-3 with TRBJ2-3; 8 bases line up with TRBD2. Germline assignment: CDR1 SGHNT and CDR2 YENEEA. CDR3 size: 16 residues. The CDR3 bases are TGTGCCAGCAGCCACGCGGGAGGCCGGAGCACAGACACGCAGTATTTT. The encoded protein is CASSHAGGRSTDTQYF.

CDR3 sequence: CASSEGGSGSSDEQYF. CDR3 nucleotides: TGTGCCAGCAGTGAGGGGGGTAGCGGGAGCTCGGACGAGCAGTACTTC. The rearrangement links TRBV9 to TRBJ2-7; TRBD2 matches 9 bases. This CDR3 is 16 amino acids long. Germline CDR1 reads SGDLS; CDR2 reads YYNGEE. With 5 bases clipped from V and 5 bases from J, the junction kept 14 bases outside the gene matches.

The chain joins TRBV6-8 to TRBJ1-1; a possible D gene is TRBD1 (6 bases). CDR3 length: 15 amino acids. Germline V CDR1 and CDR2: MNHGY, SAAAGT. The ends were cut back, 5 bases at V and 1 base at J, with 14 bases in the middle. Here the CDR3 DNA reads TGTGCCAGCAGTCTGACCCGGGACACGAACACTGAAGCTTTCTTT. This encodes CASSLTRDTNTEAFF.

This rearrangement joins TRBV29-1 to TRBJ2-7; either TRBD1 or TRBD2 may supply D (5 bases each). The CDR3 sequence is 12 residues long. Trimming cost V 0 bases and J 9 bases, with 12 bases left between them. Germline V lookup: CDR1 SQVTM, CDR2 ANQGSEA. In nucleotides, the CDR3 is TGCAGCGTTGAAGAGGGGGTGGCAGGGCAGTACTTC. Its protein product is CSVEEGVAGQYF.

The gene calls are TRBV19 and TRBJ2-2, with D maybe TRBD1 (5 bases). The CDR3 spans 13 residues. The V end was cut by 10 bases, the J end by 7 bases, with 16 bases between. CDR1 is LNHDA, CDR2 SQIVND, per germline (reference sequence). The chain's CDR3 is CATRETVDGELFF. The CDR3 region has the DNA TGTGCCACGCGAGAGACAGTTGACGGGGAGCTGTTTTTT.

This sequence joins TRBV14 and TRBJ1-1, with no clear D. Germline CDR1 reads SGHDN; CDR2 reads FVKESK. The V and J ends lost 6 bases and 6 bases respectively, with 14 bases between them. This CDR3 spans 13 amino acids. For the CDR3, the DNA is TGTGCCAGCAGGGCTATCTCGGTGGCTGAAGCTTTCTTT. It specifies CASRAISVAEAFF. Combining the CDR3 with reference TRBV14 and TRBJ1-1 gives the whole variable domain EAGVTQFPSHSVIEKGQTVTLRCDPISGHDNLYWYRRVMGKEIKFLLHFVKESKQDESGMPNNRFLAERTGGTYSTLKVQPAELEDSGVYFCASRAISVAEAFFGQGTRLTVV.

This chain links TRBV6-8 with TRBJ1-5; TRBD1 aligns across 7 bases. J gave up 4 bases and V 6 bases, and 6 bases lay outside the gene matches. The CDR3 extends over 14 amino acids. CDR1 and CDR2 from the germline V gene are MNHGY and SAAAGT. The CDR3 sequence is CASSDDRANQPQHF. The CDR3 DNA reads TGTGCCAGCAGCGACGACAGGGCAAATCAGCCCCAGCATTTT.

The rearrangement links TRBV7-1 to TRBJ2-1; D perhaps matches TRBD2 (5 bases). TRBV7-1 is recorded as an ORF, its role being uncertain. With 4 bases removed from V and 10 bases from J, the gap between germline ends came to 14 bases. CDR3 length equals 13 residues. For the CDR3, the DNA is TGTGCCAGCAGCTTAGCGCTGGGTCTAGAGCAGTTCTTC. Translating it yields CASSLALGLEQFF.

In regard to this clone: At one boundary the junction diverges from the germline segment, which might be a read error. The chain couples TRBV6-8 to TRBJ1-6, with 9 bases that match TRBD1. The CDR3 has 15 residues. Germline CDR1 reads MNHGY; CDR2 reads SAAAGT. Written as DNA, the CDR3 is TGTGCCATCAGTGGATCGACAGGGGGTGTCTCACCCCTCCACTTT. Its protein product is CAISGSTGGVSPLHF.

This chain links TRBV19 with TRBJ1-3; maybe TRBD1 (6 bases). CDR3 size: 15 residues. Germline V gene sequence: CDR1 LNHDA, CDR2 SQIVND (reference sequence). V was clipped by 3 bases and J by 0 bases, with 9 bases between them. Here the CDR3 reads CASSMMTGSGNTIYF. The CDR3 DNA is TGTGCCAGTAGTATGATGACAGGCTCTGGAAACACCATATATTTT.